The entry below describes one T cell receptor (beta chain). Antigen specificity is unknown. Molecules of cDNA were individually given unique molecular identifiers that were attached to them. TCRdb reprocessed the 5' RACE reads via MiXCR and lists one record per CDR3 protein. Of tens of thousands of distinct CDR3 sequences detected, 8.7% appear once; the ten largest clones hold 3.9%. This specimen belongs to a study of early T cells in non-severe SARS-CoV-2 infection. The study's findings and limits: The VDJdb matching leaned toward anti-spike CD8 responses and overlooked private and CD4 specificities.

Germline assignment: CDR1 LNHDA and CDR2 SQIVND (reference sequence). V lost 3 bases and J lost 5, with 16 bases in between. The CDR3 has 15 amino acids. This receptor was identified in an adult who was a healthcare worker with PCR-confirmed SARS-CoV-2 infection or an uninfected control (not recorded which). The V call is TRBV19, the J call TRBJ2-5; D call uncertain. The sequencing here drew on whole blood, taken at baseline. The CDR3 protein is CASSMRSQSFETQYF. The CDR3 DNA reads TGTGCCAGTAGTATGAGGAGTCAAAGTTTTGAGACCCAGTACTTC.